This record looks at one TCR beta chain sequence and its context. What it binds is unknown. TCRdb ran MiXCR on the RT-PCR reads and lists one entry per CDR3 protein. The table lists approximately 520,000 distinct CDR3 sequences, 16% of them singletons, with approximately 3% in the top ten. These data are taken from a study of response to subunit inactivated influenza vaccine. Findings and caveats of the study: The authors suggested that few new T cells are recruited per seasonal influenza vaccination.

The V end was cut by 4 bases, the J end by 5 bases, with 17 bases between. The germline V gene has CDR1 SGHDN and CDR2 FVKESK. CDR3 length equals 15 residues. This clonotype originated in a man between 50 and 75 years old who received an inactivated influenza vaccine. V gene TRBV14 combines with J gene TRBJ1-1; D not resolved. The source was CD4+ T cells sorted from PBMCs, collected 23 months after vaccination. The CDR3 DNA reads TGTGCCAGCAGCCTTATGTTTCGGACCCCGACTGAAGCTTTCTTT. Protein: CASSLMFRTPTEAFF.